The clone carrying this T cell receptor (beta chain) has ten or more counts. Antigen specificity is unknown. The sample originates from a study of T-cell reconstitution after alpha-beta-depleted transplantation in children. The study, taken as a whole, reports: Reportedly, alpha-beta T cells present about two months post-transplant originated from several hundred expanded clones of graft origin. When one year had passed after transplant, most T-cell counts and diversity came from newly produced T cells.

It was with unique molecular identifiers that the TCRbeta library was prepared. TCRdb reanalysed the PCR reads using MiXCR and keeps one entry per CDR3 protein. The sample consists of roughly 150,000 distinct CDR3 sequences, around 10% of them appearing once. This clonotype originated in a boy between 2 and 10 years old with acute myeloid leukemia, due to receive a stem cell transplant. Sequencing was performed on PBMCs, taken before TCRalphabeta/CD19-depleted stem cell transplant.

For the CDR3, the DNA is TGCGCCAGCAGCTTGGTCGCAGGCCTAAATTCACCCCTCCACTTT. This sequence encodes CASSLVAGLNSPLHF. The chain combines TRBV5-1 with TRBJ1-6; D call uncertain. Germline V CDR1 and CDR2: SGHRS, YFSETQ. The CDR3 runs to 15 residues. The V end was cut by 0 bases, the J end by 7 bases, with 11 bases between.